This entry is about one T cell receptor (beta chain). Its antigen is still unknown. Trimming took 4 bases from V and 5 from J; bases not matched to a gene: 7. This CDR3 comprises 16 residues. CDR1 and CDR2 (germline): SGHDT, YYEEEE. This record belongs to a study of somatic mutations in cytotoxic T cells in rheumatoid arthritis. Broader study findings: In about an eighth of the roughly 60 patients, the largest CD8+ clone exceeded 20% of CD8+ cells.

By positive magnetic bead selection, CD4+ and CD8+ cells were isolated, and their purity was checked by flow cytometry. Profiling relied on immunoSEQ multiplex PCR, and the TCRdb table lists in-frame clones only, not all of them. The table shows several thousand clones, with roughly 79% occurring only once. Sequencing input: CD8+ T cells sorted from blood. This clonotype was sampled from an adult with rheumatoid arthritis. The chain links TRBV5-6 to TRBJ2-2; 11 bases match TRBD2. The CDR3 DNA reads TGTGCCAGCAGCCGTACTAGCGGGGGAGGTACCGGGGAGCTGTTTTTT. Protein product: CASSRTSGGGTGELFF. Variable domain in full (rest from reference TRBV5-6 and TRBJ2-2): DAGVTQSPTHLIKTRGQQVTLRCSPKSGHDTVSWYQQALGQGPQFIFQYYEEEERQRGNFPDRFSGHQFPNYSSELNVNALLLGDSALYLCASSRTSGGGTGELFFGEGSRLTVL.